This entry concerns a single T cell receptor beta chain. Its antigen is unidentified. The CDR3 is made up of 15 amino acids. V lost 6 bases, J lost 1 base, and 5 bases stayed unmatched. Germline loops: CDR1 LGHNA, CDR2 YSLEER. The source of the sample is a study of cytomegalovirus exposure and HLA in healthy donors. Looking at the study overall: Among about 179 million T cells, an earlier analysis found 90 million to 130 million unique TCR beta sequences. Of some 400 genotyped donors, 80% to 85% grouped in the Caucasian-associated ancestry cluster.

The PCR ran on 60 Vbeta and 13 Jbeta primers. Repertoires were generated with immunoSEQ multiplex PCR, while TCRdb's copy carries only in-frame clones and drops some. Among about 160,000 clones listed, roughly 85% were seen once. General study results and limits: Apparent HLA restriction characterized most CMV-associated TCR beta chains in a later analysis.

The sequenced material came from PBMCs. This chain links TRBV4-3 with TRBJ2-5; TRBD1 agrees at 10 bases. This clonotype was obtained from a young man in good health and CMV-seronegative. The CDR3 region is CASSRGQGIQETQYF. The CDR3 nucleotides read TGCGCCAGCAGTCGGGGACAGGGGATCCAAGAGACCCAGTACTTC.